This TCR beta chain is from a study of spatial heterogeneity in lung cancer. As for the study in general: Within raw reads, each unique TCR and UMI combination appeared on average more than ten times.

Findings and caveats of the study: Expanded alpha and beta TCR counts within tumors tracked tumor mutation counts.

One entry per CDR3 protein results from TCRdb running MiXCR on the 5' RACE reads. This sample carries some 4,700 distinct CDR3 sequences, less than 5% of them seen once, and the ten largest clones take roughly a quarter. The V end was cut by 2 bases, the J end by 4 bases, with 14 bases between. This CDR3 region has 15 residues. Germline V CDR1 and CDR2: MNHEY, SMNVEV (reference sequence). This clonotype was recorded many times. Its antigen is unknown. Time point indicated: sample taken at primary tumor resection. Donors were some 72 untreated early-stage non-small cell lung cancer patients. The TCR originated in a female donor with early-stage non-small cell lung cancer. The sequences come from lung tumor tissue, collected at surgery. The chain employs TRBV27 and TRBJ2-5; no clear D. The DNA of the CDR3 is TGTGCCAGCAGTTTAGCGGCGGCGACAAGAGAGACCCAGTACTTC. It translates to CASSLAAATRETQYF.